The 17 T cell receptor beta chains in this list originate from one sample, sequenced in a study of beta chain features in type 1 diabetes. The entirety of the isolated RNA underwent reverse transcription, so expressed TCRB transcripts were sequenced. Profiled with immunoSEQ multiplex PCR; TCRdb holds only in-frame clones, not every one. The table records 150,000 or so clones, around 10% of them present only once. Sequencing was done on a sample of central memory CD4+ T cells from blood. The source of these receptors is a man between 18 and 35 years old in good health.

The gene calls are TRBV21-1 and TRBJ2-2; TRBD2, the table's D call, was not compared with the DNA. TRBV21-1 is labeled a pseudogene. The CDR3 extends over 16 amino acids. Written as DNA, the CDR3 is TGTGCCAGCAGCTCCGGGGGTCTTGGGGGCACCGGGGAGCTGTTTTTT. Translating it yields CASSSGGLGGTGELFF.

The genes are TRBV27 and TRBJ1-3; 7 positions match TRBD1. V dropped 5 bases and J dropped 13; count of bases not matched to a gene: 11. The CDR3 covers 13 residues. Germline V gene lookup returns CDR1 MNHEY and CDR2 SMNVEV (reference sequence). CDR3 loop: CASSADRNTPIYF. The CDR3 DNA reads TGTGCCAGCAGTGCGGACAGGAACACCCCAATATATTTT.

J is TRBJ1-2 and V is TRBV4-3; no definite D call. Between the trimmed V and J ends, which lost 0 bases and 2 bases, there was a span of 13 bases. Germline CDR1 is LGHNA and CDR2 is YSLEER. The CDR3 has 16 residues. The CDR3 DNA reads as TGCGCCAGCAGCCAAGATGTACGGGGTTGGAACTATGGCTACACCTTC. This codes for CASSQDVRGWNYGYTF.

This clone has only a few counts. The rearrangement joins TRBV28 to TRBJ1-5; TRBD1 aligns across 8 bases. The CDR3 totals 15 residues. V gave up 5 bases and J gave up 6 bases; unmatched junction bases: 9. The germline V gene has CDR1 MDHEN and CDR2 SYDVKM. CDR3 region: CASSPPRGQSQPQHF. As DNA, the CDR3 is TGTGCCAGCAGTCCGCCCAGGGGGCAGAGTCAGCCCCAGCATTTT.

V gene TRBV18 combines with J gene TRBJ1-2; D is perhaps TRBD1 (6 bases). The CDR3 sequence is 13 residues long. Between the trimmed V and J ends, which lost 3 bases and 7 bases, there was a span of 12 bases. Germline loops: CDR1 KGHSH, CDR2 LQKENI. The chain's CDR3 is CASSPQGFSGYTF. CDR3 DNA: TGTGCCAGCTCACCGCAGGGGTTCAGTGGCTACACCTTC.

A few counts support this clone. The genes are TRBV29-1 and TRBJ1-5; maybe TRBD1 (6 bases). The CDR3 has 14 amino acids. Trimming stripped 7 bases from V and 3 bases from J, with 16 bases between. Germline V gene sequence: CDR1 SQVTM, CDR2 ANQGSEA. The CDR3, as DNA: TGCAGCGATCCTCTACAGGGCCCCAATCAGCCCCAGCATTTT. It is translated as CSDPLQGPNQPQHF.

The J gene is TRBJ1-1, the V gene TRBV25-1; D is unclear. CDR3 length: 14 amino acids. Germline CDR1 is MGHDK and CDR2 is SYGVNS. V dropped 7 bases and J dropped 5 bases, with 17 bases sitting between them. In nucleotides, the CDR3 is TGTGCCAGCACCGGAGAGACTGCAGTGACTGAAGCTTTCTTT. Amino acids: CASTGETAVTEAFF.

CDR3 DNA: TGCGCCAGCAGCCCTCCCAACAGGGGCAAAAACATTCAGTACTTC. This translates into CASSPPNRGKNIQYF. The J gene is TRBJ2-4, the V gene TRBV5-1; 7 bases agree with TRBD1. Trimming cost V 4 bases and J 3 bases; bases outside gene matches: 7. This CDR3 is built from 15 residues. Germline CDR1 is SGHRS and CDR2 is YFSETQ.

The gene calls are TRBV9 and TRBJ2-5; TRBD1 agrees at 8 bases. The CDR3 consists of 16 residues. Per germline, CDR1 SGDLS and CDR2 YYNGEE. J was trimmed by 3 bases and V by 0 bases; bases with no gene match: 7. The CDR3, as DNA: TGTGCCAGCAGCGTAGCCCCCGGACAGGGAAAAGAGACCCAGTACTTC. Translating it yields CASSVAPGQGKETQYF.

The chain couples TRBV5-6 to TRBJ2-5; D perhaps matches TRBD1 (6 bases). The V gene's germline CDR1 is SGHDT and CDR2 YYEEEE. The CDR3 has 16 amino acids. V lost 3 bases, J lost 7 bases, and 22 bases lay in between. The CDR3 reads CASSSPRQARLTTQYF. The CDR3, as DNA: TGTGCCAGCAGCTCACCAAGACAGGCCCGATTGACGACCCAGTACTTC.

This clone was seen ten or more times. This CDR3 reads CASSVGTDEETQYF. The CDR3 region has the DNA TGTGCCAGCAGCGTTGGGACCGATGAAGAGACCCAGTACTTC. The chain joins TRBV9 to TRBJ2-5; D may be TRBD1 or TRBD2 (5 bases each). Germline values: CDR1 SGDLS, CDR2 YYNGEE. The CDR3 loop spans 14 amino acids. The germline V and J ends were trimmed by 2 bases and 3 bases, with 11 bases remaining between them.

This rearrangement joins TRBV7-9 to TRBJ2-2; no clear D. The V end was cut by 2 bases, the J end by 8 bases, with 9 bases between. The germline CDR1 and CDR2 sequences are SEHNR and FQNEAQ (reference sequence). The length of the CDR3 is 13 residues. CDR3: CASSLSSQGELFF. The CDR3 DNA follows: TGTGCCAGCAGCTTAAGCAGTCAGGGGGAGCTGTTTTTT.

The gene calls are TRBV30 and TRBJ1-5, with no clear D. V gave up 3 bases and J gave up 2 bases, with 8 bases separating them. CDR1 GTSNPN and CDR2 SVGIG come from the germline V gene (reference sequence). CDR3 length equals 13 residues. The CDR3 region is CAWSQSGNQPQHF. CDR3 DNA: TGTGCCTGGAGCCAGTCAGGCAATCAGCCCCAGCATTTT.

The J gene is TRBJ1-4, the V gene TRBV6-5; 10 bases match TRBD1. CDR3 length: 15 amino acids. Trimming took 5 bases from V and 7 from J; bases not matched to a gene: 7. Germline CDR1 reads MNHEY; CDR2 reads SVGAGI. The CDR3 DNA is TGTGCCAGCAGTAGACAGGGGGCGCGGGTTGAAAAACTGTTTTTT. Protein product: CASSRQGARVEKLFF.

This clone appeared a few times. V gene TRBV15 combines with J gene TRBJ2-1; no clear D gene. Germline-derived CDR1 and CDR2 are LNHNV and YYDKDF (reference sequence). This CDR3 contains 14 residues. The germline V and J ends were trimmed by 0 bases and 10 bases, with 13 bases remaining between them. CDR3 protein: CATSRDRGDLEQFF. In DNA, the CDR3 is TGTGCCACCAGCAGAGATCGCGGAGACTTAGAGCAGTTCTTC.

V usage is TRBV21-1 and J usage is TRBJ2-7; the table names TRBD1, a call not compared with the DNA. TRBV21-1 is deemed a pseudogene. The CDR3 extends over 15 amino acids. The CDR3 coding sequence is TGTGCCAGCATCAAAGGTAACACAGTGGGCTACGAGCAGTACTTC. Amino acids: CASIKGNTVGYEQYF.

The CDR3 nucleotides are TGTGCCAGCAGTCAATCGGGGCAAAACATTCAGTACTTC. It codes for CASSQSGQNIQYF. The rearrangement uses TRBV6-5 and TRBJ2-4; D might be TRBD1 or TRBD2, each matching 5 bases. The V and J ends lost 5 bases and 5 bases respectively, with 10 bases between them. CDR1 is MNHEY, CDR2 SVGAGI, per germline. The CDR3 is made up of 13 amino acids.